One and the same sample provided the 20 T cell receptor delta chains below, sequenced in a study of Vδ1+ human thymocytes. Overall study findings and caveats: Highly polyclonal TRG and TRD repertoires with Gaussian CDR3 length distributions appeared in thymus.

RNA was extracted from the cells and then reverse transcribed. Multiplex PCR used pooled V-gene forward primers and a constant-region reverse primer to amplify CDR3s. TCRdb re-processed the multiplex PCR reads using CATT. Of about 75,000 delta-chain clones listed, around 32% are singletons. What these receptors recognize is not known. Sequenced: Vdelta1+ gamma-delta thymocytes from the thymus. Subset: FACS-sorted CD3+ TCRalphabeta- TCRVdelta1+ TCRVdelta2- thymocytes. These receptors came from a boy younger than two who had congenital heart surgery.

The sample holds a few counts of this clone. The chain joins TRDV1 to TRDJ1, with 11 bases fitting TRDD3. CDR1 is TSWWSYY, CDR2 QGS, per germline. The trim removed 0 bases at V and 3 bases at J, leaving 9 bases unmatched. CDR3 length: 18 amino acids. The CDR3 nucleotides are TGTGCTCTTGGGGAACTGCGGGTCCTTGGGGGATACGCCGATAAACTCATCTTT. Translation: CALGELRVLGGYADKLIF.

The chain has TRDV1 and TRDJ1; D is undetermined. This CDR3 contains 22 residues. The V gene lost 5 bases and the J gene lost 7 bases, with 41 bases spanning the gap. Germline V gene data show CDR1 as TSWWSYY and CDR2 as QGS. The CDR3 loop is CALGTLNAPCTANVGPNFKLIF. CDR3 in DNA: TGTGCTCTTGGGACCCTTAACGCCCCCTGTACTGCGAATGTAGGCCCTAACTTTAAACTCATCTTT.

This clone was seen a few times. The rearrangement links TRDV1 to TRDJ1, with 9 bases matching TRDD3. Germline V gene lookup returns CDR1 TSWWSYY and CDR2 QGS. Losses at the gene ends were 0 bases for V and 0 bases for J; bases not matched to a gene: 20. The CDR3 contains 22 residues. The CDR3 is CALGELAPLRYWGKWHTDKLIF. In nucleotides, the CDR3 is TGTGCTCTTGGGGAACTAGCCCCGCTGAGATACTGGGGGAAGTGGCACACCGATAAACTCATCTTT.

V is TRDV1 and J is TRDJ1; the D call may be TRDD2 or TRDD3 (6 bases each). Between the trimmed V and J ends, which lost 8 bases and 7 bases, there was a span of 38 bases. The CDR3 covers 20 residues. Germline V gene data show CDR1 as TSWWSYY and CDR2 as QGS. CDR3 coding DNA: TGTGCTCTTTGGGCCCACGGGTCCTACGACGGGGGAGAGTTGTCGGTTAAACTCATCTTT. It encodes CALWAHGSYDGGELSVKLIF.

The chain joins TRDV1 to TRDJ1; TRDD3 matches at 8 bases. V was pared by 9 bases and J by 0 bases, with 33 bases of the junction left unmatched. This CDR3 has 23 amino acids. Germline-derived CDR1 and CDR2 are TSWWSYY and QGS. CDR3 region: CALGINQFLILRMGDPNTDKLIF. Written as DNA, the CDR3 is TGTGCTCTCGGAATTAACCAGTTCCTCATCCTAAGGATGGGGGATCCTAACACCGATAAACTCATCTTT.

The sample holds a few counts of this clone. This chain connects TRDV1 to TRDJ1, with 7 bases that match TRDD3. The V segment lost 2 bases and the J segment 0 bases; nucleotides outside the gene matches: 3. Germline V CDR1 and CDR2: TSWWSYY, QGS. The CDR3 has 15 residues. The CDR3 nucleotides read TGTGCTCTTGGGGAAACCTGGGGGTACACCGATAAACTCATCTTT. Protein: CALGETWGYTDKLIF.

This clone has just a few counts. This sequence joins TRDV2 and TRDJ1; 10 bases are a match to TRDD3. Germline values: CDR1 GEAIGNYY, CDR2 EKD. V lost 8 bases and J lost 0; bases outside the gene matches: 26. The CDR3 runs 21 residues. The CDR3: CAYKSSPNSGDTLPYTDKLIF. The CDR3 DNA is TGTGCCTACAAGAGCTCCCCTAATTCGGGGGATACGCTACCGTACACCGATAAACTCATCTTT.

Only a few counts were recorded for this clone. The chain carries TRDV1 and TRDJ1; 9 bases align to TRDD3. The CDR3 runs 16 residues. Trimming took 3 bases from V and 4 from J; bases not matched to a gene: 9. Per germline, CDR1 TSWWSYY and CDR2 QGS. The DNA of the CDR3 is TGTGCTCTTGGGGAGCCGCGTACTGGGGGACGCGATAAACTCATCTTT. It yields the protein CALGEPRTGGRDKLIF.

The chain uses TRDV1 and TRDJ1, with 9 bases that match TRDD3. Losses at the gene ends were 5 bases for V and 4 bases for J; bases not matched to a gene: 23. The CDR3 loop spans 20 amino acids. Germline V lookup: CDR1 TSWWSYY, CDR2 QGS. The DNA of the CDR3 is TGTGCTCTTGGGAATTCCTACAAGTATTCTGGGGGGATACAAGGCGATAAACTCATCTTT. Translation: CALGNSYKYSGGIQGDKLIF.

This clone was counted between two and nine times. The chain couples TRDV1 to TRDJ1; 13 positions agree with TRDD3. With 0 bases clipped from V and 3 bases from J, the junction kept 19 bases outside the gene matches. Germline values: CDR1 TSWWSYY, CDR2 QGS. CDR3 length: 22 residues. For the CDR3, the DNA is TGTGCTCTTGGGGAACTAAGCCCCCTTGCACTGGGGGATACGCGGATGCCCGATAAACTCATCTTT. Its protein is CALGELSPLALGDTRMPDKLIF.

This rearrangement joins TRDV1 to TRDJ1; TRDD2 matches 9 bases. The CDR3 spans 20 residues. Trimming removed 1 base from V and 1 base from J; junction bases left unmatched: 16. CDR1 is TSWWSYY, CDR2 QGS, per germline. The CDR3 DNA reads as TGTGCTCTTGGGGAACGCCACCTTCCTACCTGCCTCGTGGCCACCGATAAACTCATCTTT. Amino acid sequence: CALGERHLPTCLVATDKLIF.

This clone was observed a few times. The chain is built from TRDV1 and TRDJ1; 9 bases are a match to TRDD3. With V trimmed by 3 bases and J by 3 bases, 14 bases remained unmatched. Germline-derived CDR1 and CDR2 are TSWWSYY and QGS. The CDR3 runs to 18 residues. CDR3 DNA sequence: TGTGCTCTTGGGGACGATTCCTACATGGCTGGGGGATCCGATAAACTCATCTTT. Amino acid sequence: CALGDDSYMAGGSDKLIF.

With respect to this clone: One end of the junction varies from germline; a read error may be responsible. The J gene is TRDJ1, the V gene TRDV2; no clear D gene. This CDR3 region has 14 residues. In germline, CDR1 is GEAIGNYY, CDR2 EKD. This CDR3 reads CACATESGVTKLIF. In DNA, the CDR3 is TGTGCCTGTGCCACCGAGTCCGGGGTTACTAAACTCATCTTT.

This clone was seen a handful of times. This chain connects TRDV1 to TRDJ1; 8 bases are shared with TRDD3. Trimming cost V 3 bases and J 0 bases; bases outside gene matches: 27. Germline V gene lookup returns CDR1 TSWWSYY and CDR2 QGS. CDR3 length equals 23 residues. CDR3 in amino acids: CALGDDLTFPLTGGPRYTDKLIF. CDR3 sequence (DNA): TGTGCTCTTGGGGACGACCTTACCTTCCCCCTTACTGGGGGGCCTAGGTACACCGATAAACTCATCTTT.

The rearrangement links TRDV1 to TRDJ1, with 9 nucleotides matching TRDD2. The CDR3 extends over 21 amino acids. The ends lost 5 bases at V and 0 bases at J; junction bases unmatched: 22. Germline lookup yields CDR1 TSWWSYY and CDR2 QGS. In DNA form, the CDR3 reads TGTGCTCTTGGGCGAGGGATCCTTCCTACGGTCGGGGGGTCACACACCGATAAACTCATCTTT. Protein: CALGRGILPTVGGSHTDKLIF.

The genes are TRDV1 and TRDJ1; D unclear. The germline V and J ends were trimmed by 0 bases and 0 bases, with 20 bases remaining between them. Germline V lookup: CDR1 TSWWSYY, CDR2 QGS. CDR3 length: 19 amino acids. The CDR3 DNA is TGTGCTCTTGGGGAACTTCTATTTATACCTAGGGACTACACCGATAAACTCATCTTT. It codes for CALGELLFIPRDYTDKLIF.

In the case of this clone: Distinct nucleotide sequences in the sample also encode this CDR3. The rearrangement uses TRDV2 and TRDJ3; possible D gene TRDD3, 6 bases. The CDR3 has 18 residues. Germline CDR1 GEAIGNYY, CDR2 EKD. Trimming removed 8 bases at V and 1 base at J, with 20 bases between. CDR3 loop: CASTLGSRESWDTRQMFF. CDR3 DNA: TGTGCCTCCACACTGGGCTCGCGGGAATCCTGGGACACCCGACAGATGTTTTTC.

The chain is built from TRDV1 and TRDJ1; D is perhaps TRDD3 (6 bases). The V and J ends lost 5 bases and 1 base respectively, with 23 bases between them. The CDR3 contains 18 residues. Looked up from germline, CDR1 is TSWWSYY and CDR2 is QGS. DNA of the CDR3: TGTGCTCTTGGGTTCGGCCCGTCGGGGGGACCCCGCACCGATAAACTCATCTTT. It translates to CALGFGPSGGPRTDKLIF.

This clone was counted a few times. The V call is TRDV1, the J call TRDJ1; TRDD2 matches 9 bases. J was trimmed by 0 bases and V by 9 bases; bases with no gene match: 20. From germline, CDR1 is TSWWSYY and CDR2 QGS. There are 19 residues in the CDR3. CDR3 nucleotides: TGTGCTCTCCGCCTTCCTACGGGTACTGGGGTCCTGTACACCGATAAACTCATCTTT. It is translated as CALRLPTGTGVLYTDKLIF.

The chain links TRDV1 to TRDJ1, with D unresolved. Germline CDR1 reads TSWWSYY; CDR2 reads QGS. This CDR3 comprises 15 residues. Trimming removed 3 bases from V and 1 base from J, with 12 bases in between. The CDR3 DNA reads TGTGCTCTTGGGGACTCTACACCTTGCACCGATAAACTCATCTTT. Translating it yields CALGDSTPCTDKLIF.